This T cell receptor beta chain was sequenced for a study of blood T cell repertoires in COVID-19. The V gene's germline CDR1 is SEHNR and CDR2 FQNEAQ (reference sequence). J was trimmed by 6 bases and V by 4 bases; bases with no gene match: 6. The CDR3 contains 15 residues. Sequencing used immunoSEQ multiplex PCR; TCRdb keeps in-frame clones, though not all of them. The repertoire consists of just under 90,000 clones, with approximately 75% occurring once and the leading ten covering 14%. The receptor comes from a woman older than 75 with acute or convalescent COVID-19. The rearrangement joins TRBV7-9 to TRBJ1-1; 12 positions agree with TRBD1. The sequenced sample was peripheral blood. As DNA, the CDR3 is TGTGCCAGCAGCTCGGGACAGGGGGCTATAGCTGAAGCTTTCTTT. Protein product: CASSSGQGAIAEAFF.